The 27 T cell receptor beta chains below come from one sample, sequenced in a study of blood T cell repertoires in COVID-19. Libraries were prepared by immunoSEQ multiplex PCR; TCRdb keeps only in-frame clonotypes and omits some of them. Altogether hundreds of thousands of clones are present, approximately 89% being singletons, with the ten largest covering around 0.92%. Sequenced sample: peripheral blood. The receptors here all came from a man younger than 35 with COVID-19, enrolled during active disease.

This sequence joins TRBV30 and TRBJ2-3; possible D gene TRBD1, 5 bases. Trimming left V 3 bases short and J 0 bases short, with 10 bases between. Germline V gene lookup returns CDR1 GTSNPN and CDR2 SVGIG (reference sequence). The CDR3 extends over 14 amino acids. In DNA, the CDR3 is TGTGCCTGGAGAGGGGTCTCCAGCACAGATACGCAGTATTTT. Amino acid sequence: CAWRGVSSTDTQYF.

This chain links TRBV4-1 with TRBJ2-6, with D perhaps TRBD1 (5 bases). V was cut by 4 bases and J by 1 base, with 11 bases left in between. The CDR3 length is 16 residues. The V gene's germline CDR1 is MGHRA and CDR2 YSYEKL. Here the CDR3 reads CASSPGRASGANVLTF. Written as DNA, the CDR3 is TGCGCCAGCAGCCCGGGCAGGGCATCTGGGGCCAACGTCCTGACTTTC.

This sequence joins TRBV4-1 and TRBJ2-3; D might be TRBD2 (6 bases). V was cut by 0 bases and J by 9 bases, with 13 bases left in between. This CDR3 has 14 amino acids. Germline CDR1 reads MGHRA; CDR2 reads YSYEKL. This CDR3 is CASSQEPGRSTQYF. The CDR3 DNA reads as TGCGCCAGCAGCCAAGAACCAGGGAGGAGCACGCAGTATTTT.

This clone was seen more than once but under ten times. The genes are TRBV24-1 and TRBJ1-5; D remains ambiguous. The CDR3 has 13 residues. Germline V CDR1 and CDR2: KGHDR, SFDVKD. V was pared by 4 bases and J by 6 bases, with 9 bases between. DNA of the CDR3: TGTGCCACCAGTGACAGTGGGCCTCAGCCCCAGCATTTT. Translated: CATSDSGPQPQHF.

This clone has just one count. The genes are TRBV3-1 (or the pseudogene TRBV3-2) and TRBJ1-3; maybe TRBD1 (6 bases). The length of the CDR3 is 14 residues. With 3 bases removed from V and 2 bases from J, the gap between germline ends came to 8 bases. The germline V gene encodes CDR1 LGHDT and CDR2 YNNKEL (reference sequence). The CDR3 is CASSHGTPGNTIYF. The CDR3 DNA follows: TGTGCCAGCAGCCACGGGACACCTGGAAACACCATATATTTT.

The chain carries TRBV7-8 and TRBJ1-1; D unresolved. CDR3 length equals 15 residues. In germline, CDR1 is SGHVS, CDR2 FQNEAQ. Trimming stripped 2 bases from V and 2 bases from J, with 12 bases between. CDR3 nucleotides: TGTGCCAGCAGCTTATCAACCACAGCTAACACTGAAGCTTTCTTT. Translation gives CASSLSTTANTEAFF.

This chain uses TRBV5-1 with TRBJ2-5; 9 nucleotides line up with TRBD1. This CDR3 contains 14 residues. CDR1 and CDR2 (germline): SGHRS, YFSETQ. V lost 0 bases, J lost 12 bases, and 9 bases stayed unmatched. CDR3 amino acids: CASSLALGQGTEYF. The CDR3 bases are TGCGCCAGCAGCTTGGCCCTGGGACAGGGTACGGAGTACTTC.

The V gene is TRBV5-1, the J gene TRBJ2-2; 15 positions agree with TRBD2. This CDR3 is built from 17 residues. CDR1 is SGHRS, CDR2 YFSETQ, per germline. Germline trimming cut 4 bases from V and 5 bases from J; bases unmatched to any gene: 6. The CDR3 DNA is TGCGCCAGCAGCCACGGACTAGCGGGGGGGCAAACCGGGGAGCTGTTTTTT. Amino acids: CASSHGLAGGQTGELFF.

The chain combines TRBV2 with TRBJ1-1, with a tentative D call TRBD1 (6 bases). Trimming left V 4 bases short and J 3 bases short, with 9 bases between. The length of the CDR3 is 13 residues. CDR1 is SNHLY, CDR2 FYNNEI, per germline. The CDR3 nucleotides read TGTGCCAGCAGTGTCGGACAGCACACTGAAGCTTTCTTT. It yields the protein CASSVGQHTEAFF.

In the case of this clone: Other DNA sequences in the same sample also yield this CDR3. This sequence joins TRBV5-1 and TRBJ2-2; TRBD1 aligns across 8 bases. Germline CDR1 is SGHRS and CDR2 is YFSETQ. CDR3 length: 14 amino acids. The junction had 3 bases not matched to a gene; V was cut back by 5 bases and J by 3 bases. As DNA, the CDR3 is TGCGCCAGCAGTTTGACAGGGGACACCGGGGAGCTGTTTTTT. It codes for CASSLTGDTGELFF.

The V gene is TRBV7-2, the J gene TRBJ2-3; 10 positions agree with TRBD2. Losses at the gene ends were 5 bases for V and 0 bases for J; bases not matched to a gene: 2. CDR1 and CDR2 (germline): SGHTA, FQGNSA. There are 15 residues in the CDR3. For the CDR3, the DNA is TGTGCCAGCAGCCAGACTAGCGGGAGCACAGATACGCAGTATTTT. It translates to CASSQTSGSTDTQYF.

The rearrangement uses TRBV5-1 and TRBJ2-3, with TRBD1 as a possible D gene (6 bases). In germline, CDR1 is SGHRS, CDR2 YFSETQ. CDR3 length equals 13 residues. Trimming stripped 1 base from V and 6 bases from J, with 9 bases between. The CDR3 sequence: CASSLQGLDTQYF. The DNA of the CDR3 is TGCGCCAGCAGCTTGCAGGGGCTGGATACGCAGTATTTT.

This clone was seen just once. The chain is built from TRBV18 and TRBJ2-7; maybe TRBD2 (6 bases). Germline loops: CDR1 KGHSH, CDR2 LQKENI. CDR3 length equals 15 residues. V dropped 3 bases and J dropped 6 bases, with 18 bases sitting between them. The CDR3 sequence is CASSPLSGTWGEQYF. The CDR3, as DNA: TGTGCCAGCTCACCCCTTTCGGGGACTTGGGGCGAGCAGTACTTC.

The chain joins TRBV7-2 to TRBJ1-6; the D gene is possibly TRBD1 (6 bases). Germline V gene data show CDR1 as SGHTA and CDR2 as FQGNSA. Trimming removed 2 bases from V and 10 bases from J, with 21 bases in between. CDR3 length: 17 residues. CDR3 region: CASSLFVGQGRGSPLHF. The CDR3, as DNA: TGTGCCAGCAGCTTATTCGTCGGGCAGGGGAGGGGGTCACCCCTCCACTTT.

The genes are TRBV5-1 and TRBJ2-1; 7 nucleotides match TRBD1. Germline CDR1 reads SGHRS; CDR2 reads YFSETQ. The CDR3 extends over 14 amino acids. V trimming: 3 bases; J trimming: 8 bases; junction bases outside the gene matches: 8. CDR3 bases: TGCGCCAGCAGCTGGCAGACAGGGTCGGATGAGCAGTTCTTC. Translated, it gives CASSWQTGSDEQFF.

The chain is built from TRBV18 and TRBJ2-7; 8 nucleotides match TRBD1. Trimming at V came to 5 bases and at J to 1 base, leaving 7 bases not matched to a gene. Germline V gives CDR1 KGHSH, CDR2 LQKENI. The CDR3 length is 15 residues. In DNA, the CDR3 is TGTGCCAGCTCAAAAGAGACAGGGGTATCCTACGAGCAGTACTTC. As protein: CASSKETGVSYEQYF.

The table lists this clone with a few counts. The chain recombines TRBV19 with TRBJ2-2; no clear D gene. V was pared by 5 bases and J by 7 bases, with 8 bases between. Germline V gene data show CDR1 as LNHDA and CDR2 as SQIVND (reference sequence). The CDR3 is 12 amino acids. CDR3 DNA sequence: TGTGCCAGTAGTCCCTTAGTCGGGGAGCTGTTTTTT. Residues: CASSPLVGELFF.

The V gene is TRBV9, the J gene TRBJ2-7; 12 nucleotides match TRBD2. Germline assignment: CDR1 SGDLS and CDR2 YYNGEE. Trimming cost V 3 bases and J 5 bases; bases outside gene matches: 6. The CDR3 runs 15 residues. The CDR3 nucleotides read TGTGCCAGCAGCGCCCGACTAGCGGGAGTCCACGAGCAGTACTTC. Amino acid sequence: CASSARLAGVHEQYF.

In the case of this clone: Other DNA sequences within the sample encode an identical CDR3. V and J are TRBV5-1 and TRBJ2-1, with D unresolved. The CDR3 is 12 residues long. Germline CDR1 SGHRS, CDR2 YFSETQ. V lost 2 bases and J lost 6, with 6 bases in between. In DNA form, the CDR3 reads TGCGCCAGCAGCTTAAACAGCAATGAGCAGTTCTTC. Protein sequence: CASSLNSNEQFF.

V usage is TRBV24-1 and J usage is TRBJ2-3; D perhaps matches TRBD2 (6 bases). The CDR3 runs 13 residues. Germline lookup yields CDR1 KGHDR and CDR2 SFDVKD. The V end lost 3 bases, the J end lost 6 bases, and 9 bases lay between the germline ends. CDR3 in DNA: TGTGCCACCAGTGATCCGGGGGATGATACGCAGTATTTT. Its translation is CATSDPGDDTQYF.

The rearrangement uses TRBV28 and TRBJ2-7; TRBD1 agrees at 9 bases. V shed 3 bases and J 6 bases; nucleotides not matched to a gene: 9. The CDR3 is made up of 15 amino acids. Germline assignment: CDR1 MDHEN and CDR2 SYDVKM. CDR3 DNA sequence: TGTGCCAGCAGTTTGGGGGACAGGGAAACAATCGAGCAGTACTTC. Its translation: CASSLGDRETIEQYF.

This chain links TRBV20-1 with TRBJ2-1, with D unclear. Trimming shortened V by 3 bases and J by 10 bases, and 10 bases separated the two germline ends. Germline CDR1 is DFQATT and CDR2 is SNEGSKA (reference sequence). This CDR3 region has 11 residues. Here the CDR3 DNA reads TGCAGTGCTAGTTTCCCCCAGGAGCAGTTCTTC. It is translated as CSASFPQEQFF.

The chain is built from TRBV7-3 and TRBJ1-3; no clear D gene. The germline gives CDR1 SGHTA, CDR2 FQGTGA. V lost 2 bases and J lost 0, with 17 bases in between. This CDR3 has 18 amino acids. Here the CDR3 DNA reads TGTGCCAGCAGCTTAGGTCCCCCGGGTGGGAGCTCTGGAAACACCATATATTTT. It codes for CASSLGPPGGSSGNTIYF.

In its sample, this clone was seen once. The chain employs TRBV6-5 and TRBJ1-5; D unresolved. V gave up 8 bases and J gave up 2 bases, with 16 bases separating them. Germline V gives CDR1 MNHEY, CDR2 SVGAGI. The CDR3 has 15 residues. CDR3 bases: TGTGCCAGCCGCGGGGATTCCGTGGGCAATCAGCCCCAGCATTTT. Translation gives CASRGDSVGNQPQHF.

CDR3 DNA: TGTGCCAGCAGTTACGACCTGGGACTCTACCCGTACAATGAGCAGTTCTTC. Translating gives CASSYDLGLYPYNEQFF. The chain combines TRBV6-2 or TRBV6-3 with TRBJ2-1; TRBD2 might be the D (6 bases). Trimming shortened V by 2 bases and J by 4 bases, and 18 bases separated the two germline ends. The germline V gene has CDR1 MNHEY and CDR2 SVGEGT. The CDR3 totals 17 residues.

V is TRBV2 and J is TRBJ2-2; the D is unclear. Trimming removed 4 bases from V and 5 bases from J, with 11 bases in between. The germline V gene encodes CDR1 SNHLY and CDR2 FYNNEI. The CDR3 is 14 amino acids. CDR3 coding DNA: TGTGCCAGCAGTGGCCTGCAGATTACCGGGGAGCTGTTTTTT. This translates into CASSGLQITGELFF.

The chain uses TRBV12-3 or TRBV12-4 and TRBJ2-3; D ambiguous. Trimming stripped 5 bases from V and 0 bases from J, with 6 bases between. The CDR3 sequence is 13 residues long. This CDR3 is CASSTTSTDTQYF. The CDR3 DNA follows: TGTGCCAGCAGTACGACTAGCACAGATACGCAGTATTTT.